Listed here are 30 T cell receptor beta chains from one sample, sequenced in a study of T cell repertoires in cytomegalovirus infection. TCRdb reanalysed the reads using MiXCR and keeps one entry per CDR3 protein. The sample comprises a few hundred thousand distinct CDR3 sequences, roughly 15% of which are singletons, and 8.8% rests with the top ten. Material: PBMCs. The receptors come from a human donor in good health (CMV status not recorded). Some clones in this sample may be carry-over from other donors' samples.

The rearrangement uses TRBV2 and TRBJ2-6; D ambiguous. The CDR3 contains 15 residues. Germline CDR1 and CDR2: SNHLY and FYNNEI. V gave up 2 bases and J gave up 3 bases, with 8 bases separating them. The CDR3 DNA follows: TGTGCCAGCAGTGAAAGGTCAGATGGGGCCAACGTCCTGACTTTC. It specifies CASSERSDGANVLTF.

This clonotype was counted at least ten times. This sequence joins TRBV19 and TRBJ1-1, with D hard to call. The CDR3 covers 15 residues. Germline CDR1 reads LNHDA; CDR2 reads SQIVND (reference sequence). Trimming took off 7 bases at V and 0 bases at J, with 15 bases between the two ends. CDR3 region: CASMRRVLMNTEAFF. The CDR3 coding sequence is TGTGCCAGTATGAGAAGAGTTTTGATGAACACTGAAGCTTTCTTT.

The chain employs TRBV6-5 and TRBJ2-1; TRBD2 matches 8 bases. The CDR3 runs 15 residues. V trimming: 2 bases; J trimming: 5 bases; junction bases outside the gene matches: 5. The germline CDR1 and CDR2 sequences are MNHEY and SVGAGI. CDR3 in DNA: TGTGCCAGCAGTTACAGGGGACTAGTACACAATGAGCAGTTCTTC. It is translated as CASSYRGLVHNEQFF.

This clonotype was seen a handful of times. Written as DNA, the CDR3 is TGCAGTGCTAGGGGGACCGAAGACTCACAGATACTAGAGCAGTATTTT. It translates to CSARGTEDSQILEQYF. The V gene is TRBV20-1, the J gene TRBJ2-3; D possibly uses TRBD1 or TRBD2 (5 bases each). Germline values: CDR1 DFQATT, CDR2 SNEGSKA (reference sequence). V was shortened by 3 bases and J by 11 bases, with 27 bases between the two germline ends. This CDR3 has 16 amino acids.

This clonotype came up many times. The V gene is TRBV7-2, the J gene TRBJ1-1; 8 nucleotides agree with TRBD1. Germline CDR1 reads SGHTA; CDR2 reads FQGNSA. The CDR3 has 14 amino acids. J lost 4 bases, V lost 3 bases, and 4 bases had no gene match. DNA of the CDR3: TGTGCCAGCAGCTTCCAGGGGGCGAGCACTGAAGCTTTCTTT. Its translation: CASSFQGASTEAFF.

This clonotype has a single count. This sequence joins TRBV7-2 and TRBJ2-4; TRBD2 agrees at 9 bases. Germline V gene lookup returns CDR1 SGHTA and CDR2 FQGNSA. Losses at the gene ends were 1 base for V and 1 base for J; bases not matched to a gene: 17. This CDR3 comprises 21 residues. The CDR3 DNA reads as TGTGCCAGCAGCTTAGTCGGGGGGGGCGGGGGGGTGGGGTGGGCCAAAAACATTCAGTACTTC. As protein: CASSLVGGGGGVGWAKNIQYF.

The V gene is TRBV19, the J gene TRBJ2-5; 7 bases fit TRBD2. The length of the CDR3 is 16 residues. Germline loops: CDR1 LNHDA, CDR2 SQIVND (reference sequence). The V gene end was trimmed by 2 bases and the J gene end by 3 bases; junction bases not matched to a gene: 9. In DNA, the CDR3 is TGTGCCAGTAGTATAATCGGGAAGCGGGGTAAAGAGACCCAGTACTTC. Its translation is CASSIIGKRGKETQYF.

The rearrangement joins TRBV10-2 to TRBJ1-5, with D possibly TRBD1 on 5 matching bases. Germline CDR1 and CDR2: WSHSY and SAAADI. The CDR3 runs to 13 residues. V lost 6 bases and J 5 bases, leaving 11 bases between the germline ends. The CDR3 DNA sequence: TGCGCCAGCAGCCAGGGTGTCCATCAGCCCCAGCATTTT. Protein: CASSQGVHQPQHF.

The chain has TRBV11-3 and TRBJ2-2; no firm D call. This CDR3 comprises 11 residues. Trimming removed 5 bases at V and 8 bases at J, with 6 bases between. Germline V lookup: CDR1 SGHNT, CDR2 YENEEA. The CDR3 loop is CASSARGELFF. CDR3 DNA: TGTGCCAGCAGCGCAAGGGGGGAGCTGTTTTTT. Based on the CDR3 plus reference TRBV11-3 and TRBJ2-2, the full variable domain is EAGVVQSPRYKIIEKKQPVAFWCNPISGHNTLYWYLQNLGQGPELLIRYENEEAVDDSQLPKDRFSAERLKGVDSTLKIQPAELGDSAVYLCASSARGELFFGEGSRLTVL.

This clonotype was observed a few times. The chain combines TRBV28 with TRBJ1-1; 9 positions match TRBD1. The germline V gene encodes CDR1 MDHEN and CDR2 SYDVKM. Unmatched junction bases numbered 2, after V lost 5 bases and J lost 4 bases. The CDR3 spans 13 residues. The CDR3: CASSQQGATEAFF. In DNA, the CDR3 is TGTGCCAGCAGTCAACAGGGGGCCACTGAAGCTTTCTTT.

This clonotype was detected many times. The chain carries TRBV7-2 and TRBJ1-5; possible D gene TRBD1, 5 bases. Germline values: CDR1 SGHTA, CDR2 FQGNSA. V was cut by 3 bases and J by 6 bases, with 12 bases left in between. The CDR3 is made up of 14 amino acids. For the CDR3, the DNA is TGTGCCAGCAGCTTCTCGGGACGGAGTCAGCCCCAGCATTTT. It specifies CASSFSGRSQPQHF.

This clonotype was counted ten times or more. The chain links TRBV7-2 to TRBJ1-5, with 8 bases matching TRBD1. Trimming cost V 0 bases and J 5 bases; bases outside gene matches: 6. Germline CDR1 SGHTA, CDR2 FQGNSA. The CDR3 loop spans 16 amino acids. CDR3 in DNA: TGTGCCAGCAGCTTAGCAGGACAGGGTGTGGATCAGCCCCAGCATTTT. It translates to CASSLAGQGVDQPQHF.

This clonotype has a count of ten or more. This rearrangement joins TRBV19 to TRBJ2-2, with 7 bases identical to TRBD1. Germline V gene lookup returns CDR1 LNHDA and CDR2 SQIVND (reference sequence). The V and J ends lost 11 bases and 3 bases, in that order; junction bases with no gene match: 9. CDR3 size: 14 residues. CDR3 bases: TGTGCCGCACAGGGGACCGGGTACACCGGGGAGCTGTTTTTT. As protein: CAAQGTGYTGELFF.

The gene calls are TRBV7-9 and TRBJ1-4, with TRBD1 matching over 7 bases. The CDR3 contains 16 residues. Germline CDR1 and CDR2: SEHNR and FQNEAQ (reference sequence). J was trimmed by 0 bases and V by 5 bases; bases with no gene match: 6. In DNA form, the CDR3 reads TGTGCCAGCAGCACTCGGCAGGGGGCAACTAATGAAAAACTGTTTTTT. Translated: CASSTRQGATNEKLFF. The complete variable domain, with remaining parts taken from reference TRBV7-9 and TRBJ1-4, reads DTGVSQNPRHKITKRGQNVTFRCDPISEHNRLYWYRQTLGQGPEFLTYFQNEAQLEKSRLLSDRFSAERPKGSFSTLEIQRTEQGDSAMYLCASSTRQGATNEKLFFGSGTQLSVL.

The chain recombines TRBV3-1 with TRBJ2-1; no firm D call. V lost 4 bases and J 4 bases, leaving 11 bases between the germline ends. CDR1 and CDR2 from the germline V gene are LGHDT and YNNKEL (reference sequence). The CDR3 length is 14 residues. CDR3 region: CASSRPTRYNEQFF. The CDR3 DNA reads TGTGCCAGCAGCCGCCCGACCCGGTACAATGAGCAGTTCTTC.

A few counts support this clonotype. The V gene is TRBV10-1, the J gene TRBJ1-1, with D uncertain. The germline V gene has CDR1 WNHNN and CDR2 SYGVQD (reference sequence). The CDR3 is 13 amino acids. Trimming took 6 bases from V and 0 from J, leaving 8 bases between them. The CDR3 DNA is TGCGCCAGCAGGGCGGGAATGAACACTGAAGCTTTCTTT. This encodes CASRAGMNTEAFF.

This clonotype was seen ten or more times. Here the CDR3 DNA reads TGCGCCAGCAGCTCCGGGACTAGCTCCTACGAGCAGTACTTC. It translates to CASSSGTSSYEQYF. The chain employs TRBV5-1 and TRBJ2-7; TRBD2 aligns across 8 bases. The CDR3 contains 14 residues. V shed 3 bases and J 0 bases; nucleotides not matched to a gene: 2. Germline CDR1 is SGHRS and CDR2 is YFSETQ.

This rearrangement joins TRBV12-3 or TRBV12-4 to TRBJ1-3; D is unresolved. V was clipped by 5 bases and J by 0 bases, with 5 bases between them. This CDR3 is built from 13 residues. The CDR3 sequence: CASSPVSGNTIYF. Here the CDR3 DNA reads TGTGCCAGCAGTCCCGTCTCTGGAAACACCATATATTTT.

This clonotype was counted at least ten times. CDR3 sequence reads: CASSISGTSVSEQYF. For the CDR3, the DNA is TGTGCCAGCAGCATTTCCGGGACTAGCGTTAGCGAGCAGTACTTC. The chain uses TRBV28 and TRBJ2-7; 10 bases map to TRBD2. V trimming: 6 bases; J trimming: 6 bases; junction bases outside the gene matches: 11. This CDR3 spans 15 amino acids. Germline V CDR1 and CDR2: MDHEN, SYDVKM.

At least ten counts were recorded for this clonotype. The chain employs TRBV2 and TRBJ2-7; maybe TRBD2 (5 bases). Between the trimmed V and J ends, which lost 4 bases and 6 bases, there was a span of 7 bases. This CDR3 contains 11 residues. Germline V gene data show CDR1 as SNHLY and CDR2 as FYNNEI. In DNA, the CDR3 is TGTGCCAGCAGTGTAGCGACCGAGCAGTACTTC. Encoded protein: CASSVATEQYF.

The chain joins TRBV5-4 to TRBJ1-2; D is undetermined. CDR3 length: 14 residues. Germline loops: CDR1 SGHNT, CDR2 YYREEE (reference sequence). Trimming removed 0 bases at V and 2 bases at J, with 8 bases between. CDR3 coding DNA: TGTGCCAGCAGCTTGGCCTCGTGGAACTATGGCTACACCTTC. This sequence encodes CASSLASWNYGYTF.

This clonotype was counted between two and nine times. The rearrangement joins TRBV25-1 to TRBJ2-7; D may correspond to TRBD1 or TRBD2 (5 bases each). In germline, CDR1 is MGHDK, CDR2 SYGVNS. The V end was cut by 6 bases, the J end by 2 bases, with 17 bases between. This CDR3 region has 15 residues. The DNA for the CDR3 is TGTGCCAGCAGGGAGACCCGGGACGGGACCTACGAGCAGTACTTC. Its protein product is CASRETRDGTYEQYF.

This clonotype was seen many times. This sequence joins TRBV7-2 and TRBJ2-5; D gene unclear. Between the trimmed V and J ends, which lost 1 base and 5 bases, there was a span of 8 bases. The germline V gene encodes CDR1 SGHTA and CDR2 FQGNSA. The CDR3 loop spans 13 amino acids. The CDR3 reads CASSLDRKETQYF. The CDR3 nucleotides read TGTGCCAGCAGCTTAGATAGGAAGGAGACCCAGTACTTC.

This clonotype was recorded at least ten times. The rearrangement joins TRBV7-8 to TRBJ2-7, with D perhaps given as TRBD1 or TRBD2 (5 bases each). Germline V lookup: CDR1 SGHVS, CDR2 FQNEAQ. This CDR3 has 13 residues. The V gene lost 0 bases and the J gene lost 5 bases, with 8 bases spanning the gap. This CDR3 is CASSLAGTDEQYF. Written as DNA, the CDR3 is TGTGCCAGCAGCTTAGCCGGGACCGACGAGCAGTACTTC.

This clonotype was counted only a few times. The J gene is TRBJ2-5, the V gene TRBV25-1, with no clear D. The CDR3 is made up of 13 amino acids. Germline-derived CDR1 and CDR2 are MGHDK and SYGVNS. V lost 7 bases and J lost 5, with 14 bases in between. CDR3 region: CASNDGGGETQYF. For the CDR3, the DNA is TGTGCCAGCAACGACGGCGGTGGGGAGACCCAGTACTTC.

There are many counts of this clonotype. The chain is built from TRBV7-2 and TRBJ2-4; TRBD1 is a possible D gene (6 bases). CDR3 length equals 15 residues. Germline V gene sequence: CDR1 SGHTA, CDR2 FQGNSA. Trimming took off 1 base at V and 11 bases at J, with 18 bases between the two ends. The CDR3 DNA sequence: TGTGCCAGCAGCTTAGATGGGTCGACAGGCCTAGTTCAGTACTTC. It yields the protein CASSLDGSTGLVQYF.

The chain links TRBV29-1 to TRBJ1-2; D perhaps matches TRBD1 (5 bases). The CDR3 has 11 amino acids. The V gene's germline CDR1 is SQVTM and CDR2 ANQGSEA. The ends were cut back, 4 bases at V and 8 bases at J, with 11 bases in the middle. The CDR3 region is CSVGSRDGYTF. In nucleotides, the CDR3 is TGCAGCGTTGGATCTCGGGACGGCTACACCTTC.

The chain uses TRBV14 and TRBJ1-2; D gene unclear. Trimming removed 2 bases from V and 7 bases from J, with 20 bases in between. The V gene's germline CDR1 is SGHDN and CDR2 FVKESK. The CDR3 covers 16 residues. The CDR3 loop is CASSQFLSTSGAGYTF. The CDR3 DNA reads TGTGCCAGCAGCCAATTTTTAAGTACTTCGGGAGCTGGCTACACCTTC.

This clonotype was detected only a few times. The rearrangement uses TRBV20-1 and TRBJ1-5; unclear D gene. Deletions cut 7 bases from V and 6 bases from J, with 13 bases between. This CDR3 has 12 residues. Germline V gives CDR1 DFQATT, CDR2 SNEGSKA (reference sequence). CDR3 residues: CSVRSFGQPQHF. The CDR3 DNA reads TGCAGTGTGCGGAGCTTTGGTCAGCCCCAGCATTTT.

This clonotype was seen a few times. The rearrangement uses TRBV2 and TRBJ1-5; no definite D call. The CDR3 consists of 13 residues. V shed 1 base and J shed 7 bases, with 8 bases lying between them. CDR1 SNHLY and CDR2 FYNNEI come from the germline V gene. CDR3 in amino acids: CASSEEQSQPQHF. CDR3 bases: TGTGCCAGCAGTGAAGAACAGAGCCAGCCCCAGCATTTT.